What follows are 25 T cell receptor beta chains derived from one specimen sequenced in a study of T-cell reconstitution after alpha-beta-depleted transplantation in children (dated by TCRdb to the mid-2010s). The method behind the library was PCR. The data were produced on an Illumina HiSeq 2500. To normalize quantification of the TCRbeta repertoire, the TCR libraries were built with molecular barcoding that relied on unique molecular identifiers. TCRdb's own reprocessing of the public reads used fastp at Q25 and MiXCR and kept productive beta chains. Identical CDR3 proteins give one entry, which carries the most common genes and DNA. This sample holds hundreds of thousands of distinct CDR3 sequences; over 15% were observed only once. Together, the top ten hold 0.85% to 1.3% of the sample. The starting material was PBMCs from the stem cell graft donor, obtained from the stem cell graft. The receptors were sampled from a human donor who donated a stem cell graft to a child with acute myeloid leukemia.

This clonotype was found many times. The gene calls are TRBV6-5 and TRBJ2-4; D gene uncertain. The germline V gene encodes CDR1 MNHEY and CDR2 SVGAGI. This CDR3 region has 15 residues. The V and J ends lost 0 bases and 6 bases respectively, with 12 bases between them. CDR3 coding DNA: TGTGCCAGCAGTTACTCGATACAGCCCGGAAACATTCAGTACTTC. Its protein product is CASSYSIQPGNIQYF.

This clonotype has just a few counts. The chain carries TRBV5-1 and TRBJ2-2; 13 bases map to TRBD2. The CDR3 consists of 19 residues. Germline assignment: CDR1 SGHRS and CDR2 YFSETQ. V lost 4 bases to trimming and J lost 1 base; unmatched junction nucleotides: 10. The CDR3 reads CASSPRLAGGVLNTGELFF. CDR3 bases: TGCGCCAGCAGCCCCAGACTAGCGGGGGGCGTCCTGAACACCGGGGAGCTGTTTTTT.

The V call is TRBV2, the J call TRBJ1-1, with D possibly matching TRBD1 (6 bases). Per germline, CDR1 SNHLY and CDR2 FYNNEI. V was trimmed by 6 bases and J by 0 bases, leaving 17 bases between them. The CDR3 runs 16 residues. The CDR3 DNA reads TGTGCCAGCAGCGATCCAGGGACATCTTTGAACACTGAAGCTTTCTTT. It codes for CASSDPGTSLNTEAFF.

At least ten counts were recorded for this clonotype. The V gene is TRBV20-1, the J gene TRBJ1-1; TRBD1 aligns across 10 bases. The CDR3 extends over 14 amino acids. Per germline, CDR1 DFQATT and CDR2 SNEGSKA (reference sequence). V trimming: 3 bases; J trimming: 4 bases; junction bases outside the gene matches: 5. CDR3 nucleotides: TGCAGTGCTAGTCTACGGACAGGGGGCACTGAAGCTTTCTTT. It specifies CSASLRTGGTEAFF.

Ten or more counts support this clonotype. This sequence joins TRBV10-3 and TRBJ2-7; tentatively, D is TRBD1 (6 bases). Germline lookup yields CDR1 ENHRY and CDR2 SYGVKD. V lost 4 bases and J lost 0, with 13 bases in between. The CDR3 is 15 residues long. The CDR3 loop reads CAISGGPRASYEQYF. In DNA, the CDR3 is TGTGCCATCAGTGGGGGGCCCAGGGCCTCCTACGAGCAGTACTTC.

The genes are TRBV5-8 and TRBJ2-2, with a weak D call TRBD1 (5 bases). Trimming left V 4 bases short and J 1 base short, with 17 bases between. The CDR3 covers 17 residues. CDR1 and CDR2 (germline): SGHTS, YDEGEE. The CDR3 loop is CASSHLLVQENTGELFF. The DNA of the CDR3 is TGTGCCAGCAGCCATCTCCTGGTACAGGAGAACACCGGGGAGCTGTTTTTT.

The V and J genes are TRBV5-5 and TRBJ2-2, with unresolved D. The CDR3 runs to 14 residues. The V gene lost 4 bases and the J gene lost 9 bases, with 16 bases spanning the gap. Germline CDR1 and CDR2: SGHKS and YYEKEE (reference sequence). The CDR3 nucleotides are TGTGCCAGCAGCCTACGGCTCCTGCCCTGGGAGCTGTTTTTT. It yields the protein CASSLRLLPWELFF.

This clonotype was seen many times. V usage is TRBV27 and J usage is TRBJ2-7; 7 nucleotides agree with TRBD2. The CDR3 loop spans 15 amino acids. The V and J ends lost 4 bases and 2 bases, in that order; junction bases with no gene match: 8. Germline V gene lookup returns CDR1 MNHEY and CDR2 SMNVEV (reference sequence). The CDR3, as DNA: TGTGCCAGCAGTTCCCGGGGGGTTGATCCCTACGAGCAGTACTTC. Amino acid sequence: CASSSRGVDPYEQYF.

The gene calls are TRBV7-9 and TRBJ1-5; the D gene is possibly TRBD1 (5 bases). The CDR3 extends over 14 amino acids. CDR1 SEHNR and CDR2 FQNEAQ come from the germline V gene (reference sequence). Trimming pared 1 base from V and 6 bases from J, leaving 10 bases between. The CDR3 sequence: CASSLGVGTQPQHF. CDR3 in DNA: TGTGCCAGCAGCTTAGGTGTGGGGACTCAGCCCCAGCATTTT. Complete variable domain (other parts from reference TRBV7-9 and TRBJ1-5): DTGVSQNPRHKITKRGQNVTFRCDPISEHNRLYWYRQTLGQGPEFLTYFQNEAQLEKSRLLSDRFSAERPKGSFSTLEIQRTEQGDSAMYLCASSLGVGTQPQHFGDGTRLSIL.

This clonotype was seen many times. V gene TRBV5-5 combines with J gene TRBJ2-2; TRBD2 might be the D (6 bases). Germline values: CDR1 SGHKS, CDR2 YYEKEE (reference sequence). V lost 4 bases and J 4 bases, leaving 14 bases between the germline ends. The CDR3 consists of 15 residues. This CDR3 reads CASSLGLRTTGELFF. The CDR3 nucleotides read TGTGCCAGCAGCCTAGGACTAAGGACCACCGGGGAGCTGTTTTTT.

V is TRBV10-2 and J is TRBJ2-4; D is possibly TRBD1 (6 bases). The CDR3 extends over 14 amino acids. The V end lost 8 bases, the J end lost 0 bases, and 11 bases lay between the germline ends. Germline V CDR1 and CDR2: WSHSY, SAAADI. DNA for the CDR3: TGCGCCAGCCGGGACACTCTAGCCAAAAACATTCAGTACTTC. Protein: CASRDTLAKNIQYF.

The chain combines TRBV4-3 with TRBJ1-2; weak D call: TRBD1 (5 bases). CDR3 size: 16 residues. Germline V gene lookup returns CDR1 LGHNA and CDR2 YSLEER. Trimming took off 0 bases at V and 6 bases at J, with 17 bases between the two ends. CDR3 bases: TGCGCCAGCAGCCAAGATCTGGGGGTATGGAAAAATGGCTACACCTTC. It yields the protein CASSQDLGVWKNGYTF.

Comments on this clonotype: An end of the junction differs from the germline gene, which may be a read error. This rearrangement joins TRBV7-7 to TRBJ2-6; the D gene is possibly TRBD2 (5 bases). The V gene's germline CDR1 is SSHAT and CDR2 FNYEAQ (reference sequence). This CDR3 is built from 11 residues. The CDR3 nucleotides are TGTGCCAGCAAGGAGGCCGACGTCCTGACTTTC. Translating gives CASKEADVLTF.

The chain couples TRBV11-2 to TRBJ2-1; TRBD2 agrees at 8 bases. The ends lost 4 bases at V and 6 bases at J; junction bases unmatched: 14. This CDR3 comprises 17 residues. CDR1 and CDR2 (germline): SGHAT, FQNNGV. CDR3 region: CASSSEAGVERSNEQFF. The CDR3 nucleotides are TGTGCCAGCAGCTCCGAAGCGGGGGTAGAGAGGTCCAATGAGCAGTTCTTC.

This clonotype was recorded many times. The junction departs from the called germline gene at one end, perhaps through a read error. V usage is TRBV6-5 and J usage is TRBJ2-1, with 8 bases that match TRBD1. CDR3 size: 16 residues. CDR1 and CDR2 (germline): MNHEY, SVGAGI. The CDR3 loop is CSSSYTPRTGTREQFF. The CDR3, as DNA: TGTTCCAGCAGTTACACTCCTCGGACAGGGACTCGTGAGCAGTTCTTC.

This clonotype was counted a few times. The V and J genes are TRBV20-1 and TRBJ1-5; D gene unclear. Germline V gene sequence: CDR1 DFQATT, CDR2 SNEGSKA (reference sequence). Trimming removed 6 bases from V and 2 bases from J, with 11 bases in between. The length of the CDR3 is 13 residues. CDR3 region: CSAKGRRNQPQHF. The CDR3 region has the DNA TGCAGTGCCAAAGGACGGCGCAATCAGCCCCAGCATTTT.

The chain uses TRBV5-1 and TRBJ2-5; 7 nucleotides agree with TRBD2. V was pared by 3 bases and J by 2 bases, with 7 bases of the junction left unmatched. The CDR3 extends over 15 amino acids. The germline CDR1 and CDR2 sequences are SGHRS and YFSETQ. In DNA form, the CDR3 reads TGCGCCAGCAGCTGGGAGGGTTTAACGCAAGAGACCCAGTACTTC. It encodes CASSWEGLTQETQYF.

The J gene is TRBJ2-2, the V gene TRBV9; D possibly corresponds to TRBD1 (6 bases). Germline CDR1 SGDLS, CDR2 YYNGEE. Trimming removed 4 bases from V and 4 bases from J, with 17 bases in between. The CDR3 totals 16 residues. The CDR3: CASSTIMGAITGELFF. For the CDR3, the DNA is TGTGCCAGCAGCACCATCATGGGGGCCATCACCGGGGAGCTGTTTTTT.

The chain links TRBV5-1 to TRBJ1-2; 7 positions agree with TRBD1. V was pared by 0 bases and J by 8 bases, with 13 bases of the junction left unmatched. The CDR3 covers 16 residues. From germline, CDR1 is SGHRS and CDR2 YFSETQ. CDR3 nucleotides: TGCGCCAGCAGCTTGGGGACAGGACTTCTCGGATTGGGCTACACCTTC. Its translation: CASSLGTGLLGLGYTF.

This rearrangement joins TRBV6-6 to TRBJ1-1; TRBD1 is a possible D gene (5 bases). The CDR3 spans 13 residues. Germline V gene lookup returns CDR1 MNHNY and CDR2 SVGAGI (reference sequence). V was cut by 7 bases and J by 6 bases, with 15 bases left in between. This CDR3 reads CASNFFSGPEAFF. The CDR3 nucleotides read TGTGCCAGCAATTTTTTCTCAGGGCCTGAAGCTTTCTTT.

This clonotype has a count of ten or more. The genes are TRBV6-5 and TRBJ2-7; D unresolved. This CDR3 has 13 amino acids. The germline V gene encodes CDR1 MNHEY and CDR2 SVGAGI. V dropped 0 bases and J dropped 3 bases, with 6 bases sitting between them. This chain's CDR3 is CASSYSHSYEQYV. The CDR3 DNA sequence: TGTGCCAGCAGTTACTCTCACAGCTACGAGCAGTACGTC.

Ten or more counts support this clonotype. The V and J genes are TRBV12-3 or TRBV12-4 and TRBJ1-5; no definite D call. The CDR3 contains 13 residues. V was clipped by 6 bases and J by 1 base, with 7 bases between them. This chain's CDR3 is CASRQRSNQPQHF. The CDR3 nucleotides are TGTGCCAGCAGGCAGAGGAGCAATCAGCCCCAGCATTTT.

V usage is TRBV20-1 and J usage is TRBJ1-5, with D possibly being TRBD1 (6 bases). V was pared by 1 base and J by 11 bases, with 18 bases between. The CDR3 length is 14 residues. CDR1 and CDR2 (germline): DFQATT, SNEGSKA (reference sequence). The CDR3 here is CSARVGATRMAQHF. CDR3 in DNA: TGCAGTGCTAGAGTGGGGGCAACAAGGATGGCCCAGCATTTT.

In DNA form, the CDR3 reads TGCAGTGCCAGACTTGGGGACAGGGTCAACGAGCAGTACTTC. Encoded protein: CSARLGDRVNEQYF. The chain employs TRBV20-1 and TRBJ2-7, with TRBD1 identical over 9 bases. Germline V gene sequence: CDR1 DFQATT, CDR2 SNEGSKA (reference sequence). The CDR3 is 14 amino acids. Trimming took 6 bases from V and 5 from J; bases not matched to a gene: 11.

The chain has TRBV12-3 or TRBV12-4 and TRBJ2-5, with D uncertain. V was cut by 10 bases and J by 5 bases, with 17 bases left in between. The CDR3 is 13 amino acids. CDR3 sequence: CATRPSLGETQYF. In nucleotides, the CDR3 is TGTGCCACCAGGCCGTCGCTGGGGGAGACCCAGTACTTC.